Listed below are T cell receptor beta chains from one sample, sequenced in a study of cytomegalovirus exposure and HLA in healthy donors. Produced via immunoSEQ multiplex PCR; TCRdb's table is partial and in-frame only. The table shows 190,000 or so clones, with approximately 84% occurring only once. The sequencing input was PBMCs. These receptors were collected from a woman under 30 in good health and CMV-seropositive. CDR3s include the opening cysteine and the closing phenylalanine or tryptophan. A D gene is named only where the DNA matches it firmly. Clone size appears in some rows only: once, few, many, or a class for an expanded clone.

TRBV11-1,-,once,TRBJ2-2,TGTGCCAGCAGCCCCCGGGTCTACACCGGGGAGCTGTTTTTT,CASSPRVYTGELFF
TRBV5-1,TRBD1,-,TRBJ2-5,TGCGCCAGCAGCTTGGGACAGGGGGGAGAGACCCAGTACTTC,CASSLGQGGETQYF
TRBV7-9,-,-,TRBJ1-2,TGTGCCAGCAGCTTAGCGCCGAACAGCAACTATGGCTACACCTTC,CASSLAPNSNYGYTF
TRBV11-2,-,-,TRBJ1-2,TGTGCCAGCAGCTTAGATTTGCGGTTGAGTGGAGATGGCTACACCTTC,CASSLDLRLSGDGYTF
TRBV5-4,-,-,TRBJ2-5,TGTGCCAGCAGCTTGCAGGGTGGGGAGACCCAGTACTTC,CASSLQGGETQYF
TRBV23-1,TRBD2,-,TRBJ2-1,TGCGCCAGCAGGTTCGCTAGCGGGGGCCCAACTGACTCCTACAATGAGCAGTTCTTC,CASRFASGGPTDSYNEQFF
TRBV9,-,-,TRBJ2-1,TGTGCCAGCAGCGCCACCGGGGGGCACAATGAGCAGTTCTTC,CASSATGGHNEQFF
TRBV6-5,-,many,TRBJ2-7,TGTGCCAGCATGCGGGGACCCGAGCAGTACTTC,CASMRGPEQYF
TRBV6-1,-,-,TRBJ1-1,TGTGCCAGCAGTGAAAATCAATTGTGGAACACTGAAGCTTTCTTT,CASSENQLWNTEAFF
TRBV4-3,TRBD2,-,TRBJ2-1,TGCGCCAGCAGCCAAGACCGGGCGGGGGGGCCTCTAAATGAGCAGTTCTTC,CASSQDRAGGPLNEQFF
TRBV7-8,-,-,TRBJ1-2,TGTGCCAGCAGCTTAATTTTGGGCGGGGGGAACTATGGCTACACCTTC,CASSLILGGGNYGYTF
TRBV19,TRBD1,-,TRBJ2-1,TGTGCCAGTAGGGTGGACAGGGGATCGAATGAGCAGTTCTTC,CASRVDRGSNEQFF
TRBV29-1,-,few,TRBJ2-7,TGCAGCGCCCTCGGGGGAACTACCTACGAGCAGTACTTC,CSALGGTTYEQYF
TRBV7-3,TRBD1,once,TRBJ2-1,TGTGCCAGCAGCTCCCGGGACAGAGACTACAATGAGCAGTTCTTC,CASSSRDRDYNEQFF
TRBV27,TRBD1,-,TRBJ1-4,TGTGCCAGCAGTGACAGGGTCGGAGAAAAACTGTTTTTT,CASSDRVGEKLFF
TRBV6-1,TRBD1,once,TRBJ1-5,TGTGCCAGCAGTGTATACAGGGGGAATAGCAATCAGCCCCAGCATTTT,CASSVYRGNSNQPQHF
TRBV2,TRBD2,-,TRBJ2-5,TGTGCCCAAACTAGCGCCGAGACCCAGTACTTC,CAQTSAETQYF
TRBV6-1,-,-,TRBJ1-6,TGTGCCAGCAGCGCCCCGAAGGGGCCCAATTCACCCCTCCACTTT,CASSAPKGPNSPLHF
TRBV27,TRBD1,few,TRBJ2-1,TGTGCCAGCAGTGTGACAGGGGCGAGATCAGCCTCCTACAATGAGCAGTTCTTC,CASSVTGARSASYNEQFF
TRBV19,TRBD1,-,TRBJ1-2,TGTGCCAGTAGCCAAACAGGGGGGGTCCACTATGGCTACACCTTC,CASSQTGGVHYGYTF
TRBV7-9,-,-,TRBJ1-1,TGTGCCAGCAGCTTAGTTGGAGCAGGGGCCACTGAAGCTTTCTTT,CASSLVGAGATEAFF
TRBV11-2,TRBD1,few,TRBJ1-2,TGTGCCAGCAGCTTGGCACCCGGGACAGGGGTTAACTATGGCTACACCTTC,CASSLAPGTGVNYGYTF
TRBV7-9,-,-,TRBJ1-1,TGTGCCAGCAGCTTAGCGCAGGGCCGAAAAACTGAAGCTTTCTTT,CASSLAQGRKTEAFF
TRBV9,-,-,TRBJ1-3,TGTGCCAGCAGCGTAGCTGGGAGGGAACTTGGAAACACCATATATTTT,CASSVAGRELGNTIYF
TRBV7-6,TRBD1,-,TRBJ2-5,TGCGCCACATCCCAGGGACAGGGAAGAGAGACCCAGTACTTC,CATSQGQGRETQYF
TRBV6-1,-,-,TRBJ1-2,TGTGCCAGCCGGGGGGGGAACTATGGCTACACCTTC,CASRGGNYGYTF
TRBV2,TRBD1,-,TRBJ1-6,TGTGCCAGCAGTGCCGGGACAGGGGGGTATTCACCCCTCCACTTT,CASSAGTGGYSPLHF
TRBV6-5,TRBD1,-,TRBJ2-7,TGTGCCAGCAGTACAACCGGGACAGGAGCCTACGAGCAGTACTTC,CASSTTGTGAYEQYF
TRBV5-4,TRBD2,-,TRBJ2-7,TGTGCCAGCAGCGCCCGGGGAGGGCCCCCGGGAGAGCAGTACTTC,CASSARGGPPGEQYF
TRBV18,TRBD1,-,TRBJ2-3,TGTGCCAGCTCACCAAGGACAGGGTCGGATAAGGGTACGCAGTATTTT,CASSPRTGSDKGTQYF
TRBV7-3,TRBD2,-,TRBJ2-2,TGTGCCAGCAGCTTAGGGGGAGGGCCGAACACCGGGGAGCTGTTTTTT,CASSLGGGPNTGELFF
TRBV25-1,TRBD1,-,TRBJ2-2,TGTGCCAGCAGCCGAGGGGGCAGGGCGAACACCGGGGAGCTGTTTTTT,CASSRGGRANTGELFF
TRBV18,-,-,TRBJ1-1,TGTGCCAGCTCAGTCCAAGCGGGTACTGAAGCTTTCTTT,CASSVQAGTEAFF
TRBV6-6,TRBD1,once,TRBJ1-5,TGTGCCAGCAGACGACAGGGCCCGACCGCCGGTCAGCCCCAGCATTTT,CASRRQGPTAGQPQHF
TRBV19,TRBD1,-,TRBJ1-6,TGTGCCAGTAGTATAGAAGCGACAGGGGCAGGATCACCCCTCCACTTT,CASSIEATGAGSPLHF
TRBV27,TRBD1,once,TRBJ1-2,TGTGCCAGCAGTCGGGACAGGATGTACGGCTACACCTTC,CASSRDRMYGYTF
TRBV5-1,-,-,TRBJ2-5,TGCGCCAGCAGCCTGGGGAGGACTGGGGAGACCCAGTACTTC,CASSLGRTGETQYF
TRBV5-1,-,-,TRBJ1-5,TGCGCCAGCAGACAGGGTTATAGCAATCAGCCCCAGCATTTT,CASRQGYSNQPQHF
TRBV7-9,TRBD1,once,TRBJ1-4,TGTGCCAGCAGCACCACCGGGACAGGGAGCACTAATGAAAAACTGTTTTTT,CASSTTGTGSTNEKLFF
TRBV11-2,-,-,TRBJ2-7,TGTGCCAGCAGGGGGGCCCTTGACAGCTACGAGCAGTACTTC,CASRGALDSYEQYF
TRBV4-1,TRBD1,-,TRBJ1-5,TGCGCCAGCGGGGAGACAGGGGGTTCCATTGGGAATCAGCCCCAGCATTTT,CASGETGGSIGNQPQHF
TRBV15,-,-,TRBJ1-3,TGTGCCACCAGGAGCTCTGGAAACACCATATATTTT,CATRSSGNTIYF
TRBV7-9,-,-,TRBJ2-3,TGTGCCAGCAGCTCTAGCCGGCACTACACAGATACGCAGTATTTT,CASSSSRHYTDTQYF
TRBV29-1,-,-,TRBJ1-2,TGCAGCGTTGAAGATCCCGGACTAACGAATGGCTACACCTTC,CSVEDPGLTNGYTF
TRBV19,-,-,TRBJ1-2,TGTGCCAGTAGTTCGGACAGTTACTATGGCTACACCTTC,CASSSDSYYGYTF
TRBV2,-,-,TRBJ1-4,TGTGCCAGCAGCCGTGGGAGGGAAGGGCTGTTTTTT,CASSRGREGLFF
TRBV19,-,-,TRBJ2-7,TGTGCCAGTAGTATTAGCGGAGTTTACGAGCAGTACTTC,CASSISGVYEQYF